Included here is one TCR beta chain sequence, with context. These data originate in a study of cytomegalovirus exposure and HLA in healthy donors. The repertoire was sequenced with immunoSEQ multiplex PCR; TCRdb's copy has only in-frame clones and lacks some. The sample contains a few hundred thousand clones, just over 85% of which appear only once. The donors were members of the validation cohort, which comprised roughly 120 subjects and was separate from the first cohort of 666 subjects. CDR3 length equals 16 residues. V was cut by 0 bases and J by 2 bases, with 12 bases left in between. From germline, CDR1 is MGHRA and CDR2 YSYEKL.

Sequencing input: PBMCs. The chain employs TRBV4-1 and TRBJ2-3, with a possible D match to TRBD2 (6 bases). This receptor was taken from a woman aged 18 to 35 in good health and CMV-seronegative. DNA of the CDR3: TGCGCCAGCAGCCAAGACGGAGGGACCTACACAGATACGCAGTATTTT. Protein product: CASSQDGGTYTDTQYF.